The entry below gives a single T cell receptor (beta chain) sequence along with its context. The CDR3 is made up of 14 amino acids. V lost 0 bases to trimming and J lost 8 bases, with 13 bases between them. Germline V gene lookup returns CDR1 LGHNA and CDR2 YSLEER. TCRdb's table, derived via immunoSEQ multiplex PCR, lists solely in-frame clones and lacks some. The sample contains under 200,000 clones, about 87% of which appear only once. This sample is drawn from a study of radiation and T cells in renal cell carcinoma. Documented time point: blood 4 weeks post-SBRT, at nephrectomy. Treatment indicated: 15 Gy SBRT to primary tumor, nephrectomy 4 weeks later.

Sequencing was performed on blood, taken from a patient whose treatment included radiotherapy and nephrectomy. The sequence derives from a woman aged 45-65 years with renal cell carcinoma. The chain carries TRBV4-3 and TRBJ1-1; tentative D call: TRBD1 (6 bases). This chain's CDR3 is CASSQERGRGEAFF. CDR3 nucleotide sequence: TGCGCCAGCAGCCAAGAAAGGGGGAGGGGCGAAGCTTTCTTT.